This T cell receptor beta chain came from a study of control samples from healthy donors and cancer patients. Only in-frame clones appear in the TCRdb table, and some are missing; sequencing was by immunoSEQ multiplex PCR. The sample shows about 95,000 clones, about nine tenths of them seen only once. Germline V lookup: CDR1 SNHLY, CDR2 FYNNEI. The CDR3 is 18 amino acids. V lost 1 base, J lost 3 bases, and 18 bases lay in between. The chain recombines TRBV2 with TRBJ2-2, with D possibly TRBD2 on 6 matching bases. The clonotype comes from a woman under 40 in good health. Sequencing was carried out using blood. The CDR3 reads CASSEDSRLALDTGELFF. CDR3 in DNA: TGTGCCAGCAGTGAAGACTCCCGCCTAGCGTTGGACACCGGGGAGCTGTTTTTT.